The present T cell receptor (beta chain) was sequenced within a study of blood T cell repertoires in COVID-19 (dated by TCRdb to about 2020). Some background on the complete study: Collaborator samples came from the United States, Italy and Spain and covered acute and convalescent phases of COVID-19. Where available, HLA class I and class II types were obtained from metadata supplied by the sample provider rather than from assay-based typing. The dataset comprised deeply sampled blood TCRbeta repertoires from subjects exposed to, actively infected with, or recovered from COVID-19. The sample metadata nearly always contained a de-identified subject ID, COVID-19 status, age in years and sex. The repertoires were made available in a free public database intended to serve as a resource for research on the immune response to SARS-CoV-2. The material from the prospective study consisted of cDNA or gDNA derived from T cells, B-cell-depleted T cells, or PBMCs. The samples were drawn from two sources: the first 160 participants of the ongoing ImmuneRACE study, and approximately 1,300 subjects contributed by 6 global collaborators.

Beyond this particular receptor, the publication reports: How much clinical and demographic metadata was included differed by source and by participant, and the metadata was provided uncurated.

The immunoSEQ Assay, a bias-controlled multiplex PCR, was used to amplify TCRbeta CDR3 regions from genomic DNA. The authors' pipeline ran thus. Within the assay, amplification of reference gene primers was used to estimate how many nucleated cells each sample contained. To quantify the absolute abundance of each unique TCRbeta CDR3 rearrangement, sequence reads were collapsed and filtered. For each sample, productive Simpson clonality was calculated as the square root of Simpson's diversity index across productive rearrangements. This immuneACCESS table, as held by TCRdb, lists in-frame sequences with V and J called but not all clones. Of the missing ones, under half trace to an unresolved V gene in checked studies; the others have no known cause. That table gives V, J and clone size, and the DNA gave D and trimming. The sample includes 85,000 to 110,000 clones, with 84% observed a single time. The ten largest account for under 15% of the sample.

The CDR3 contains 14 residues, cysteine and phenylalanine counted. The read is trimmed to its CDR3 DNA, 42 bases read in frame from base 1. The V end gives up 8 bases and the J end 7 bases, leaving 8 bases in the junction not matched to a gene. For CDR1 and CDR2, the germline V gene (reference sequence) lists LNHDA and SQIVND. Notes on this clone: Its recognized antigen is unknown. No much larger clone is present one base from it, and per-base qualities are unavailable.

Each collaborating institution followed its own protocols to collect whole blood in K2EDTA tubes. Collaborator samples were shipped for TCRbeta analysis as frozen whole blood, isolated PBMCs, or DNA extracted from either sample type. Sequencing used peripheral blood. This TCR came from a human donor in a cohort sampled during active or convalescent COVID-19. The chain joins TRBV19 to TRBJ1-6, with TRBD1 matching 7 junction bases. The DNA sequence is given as TGTGCCAGTTGTGAAGGGGGCTGGAATTCACCCCTCCACTTT. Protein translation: CASCEGGWNSPLHF.